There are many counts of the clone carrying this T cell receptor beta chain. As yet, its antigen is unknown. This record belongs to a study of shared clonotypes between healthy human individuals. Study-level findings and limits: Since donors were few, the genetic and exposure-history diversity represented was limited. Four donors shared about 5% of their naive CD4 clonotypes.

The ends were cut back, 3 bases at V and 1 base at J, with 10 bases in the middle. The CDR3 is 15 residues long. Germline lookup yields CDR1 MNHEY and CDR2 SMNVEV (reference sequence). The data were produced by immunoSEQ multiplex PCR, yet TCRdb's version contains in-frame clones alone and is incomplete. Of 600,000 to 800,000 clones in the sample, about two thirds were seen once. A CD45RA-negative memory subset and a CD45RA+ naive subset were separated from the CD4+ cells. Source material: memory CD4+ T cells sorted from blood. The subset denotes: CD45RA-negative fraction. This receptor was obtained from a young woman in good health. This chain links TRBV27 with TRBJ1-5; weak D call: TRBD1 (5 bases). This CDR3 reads CASSFRGGSNQPQHF. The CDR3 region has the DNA TGTGCCAGCAGTTTCCGGGGGGGGAGCAATCAGCCCCAGCATTTT.